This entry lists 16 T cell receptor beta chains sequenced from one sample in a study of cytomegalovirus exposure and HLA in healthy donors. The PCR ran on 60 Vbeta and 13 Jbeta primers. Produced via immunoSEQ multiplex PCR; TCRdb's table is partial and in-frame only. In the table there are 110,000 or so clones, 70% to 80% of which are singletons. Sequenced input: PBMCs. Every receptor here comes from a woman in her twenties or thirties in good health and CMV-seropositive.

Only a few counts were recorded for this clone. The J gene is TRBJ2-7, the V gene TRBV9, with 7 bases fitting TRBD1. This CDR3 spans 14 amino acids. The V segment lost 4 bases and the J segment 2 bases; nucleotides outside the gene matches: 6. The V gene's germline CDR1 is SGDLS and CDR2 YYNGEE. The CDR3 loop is CASSPQGVPYEQYF. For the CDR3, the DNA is TGTGCCAGCAGCCCCCAGGGGGTTCCCTACGAGCAGTACTTC.

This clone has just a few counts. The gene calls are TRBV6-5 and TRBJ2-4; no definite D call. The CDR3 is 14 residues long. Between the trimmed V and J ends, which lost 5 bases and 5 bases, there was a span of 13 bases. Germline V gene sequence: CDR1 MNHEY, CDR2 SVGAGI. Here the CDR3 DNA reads TGTGCCAGCAGTGGCCGCCCCCTGGAAAACATTCAGTACTTC. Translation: CASSGRPLENIQYF.

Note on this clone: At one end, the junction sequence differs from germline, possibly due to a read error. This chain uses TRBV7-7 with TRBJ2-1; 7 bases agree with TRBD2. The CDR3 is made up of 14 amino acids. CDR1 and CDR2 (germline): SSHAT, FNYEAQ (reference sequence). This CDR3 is CASSPGLVSDEQFF. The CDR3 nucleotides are TGTGCTAGCAGCCCAGGACTAGTATCCGATGAGCAGTTCTTC.

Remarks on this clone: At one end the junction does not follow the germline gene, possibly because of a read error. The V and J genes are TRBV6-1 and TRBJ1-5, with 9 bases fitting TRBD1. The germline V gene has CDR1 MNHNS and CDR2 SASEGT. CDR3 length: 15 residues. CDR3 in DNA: TGTGCCAGCAGCGAAGGGACAGGGCGAGGACAGCCCCAGCATTTT. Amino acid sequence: CASSEGTGRGQPQHF.

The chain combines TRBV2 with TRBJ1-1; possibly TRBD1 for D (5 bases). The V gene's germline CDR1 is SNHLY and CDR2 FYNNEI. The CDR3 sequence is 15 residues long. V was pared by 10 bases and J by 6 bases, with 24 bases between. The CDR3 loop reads CAIGQAGGMVAEAFF. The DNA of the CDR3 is TGTGCCATTGGGCAGGCGGGGGGAATGGTCGCTGAAGCTTTCTTT.

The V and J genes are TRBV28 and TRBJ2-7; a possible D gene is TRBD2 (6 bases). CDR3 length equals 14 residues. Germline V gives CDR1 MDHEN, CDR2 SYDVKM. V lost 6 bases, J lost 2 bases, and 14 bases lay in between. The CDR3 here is CASSPGGAAYEQYF. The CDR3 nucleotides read TGTGCCAGCAGCCCGGGCGGGGCGGCCTACGAGCAGTACTTC.

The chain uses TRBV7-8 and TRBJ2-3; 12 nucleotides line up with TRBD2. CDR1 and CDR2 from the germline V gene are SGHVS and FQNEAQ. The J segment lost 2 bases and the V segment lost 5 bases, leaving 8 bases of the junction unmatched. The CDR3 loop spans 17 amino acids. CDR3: CASSLRLAGAYTDTQYF. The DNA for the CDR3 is TGTGCCAGCAGCCTTCGACTAGCGGGGGCGTACACAGATACGCAGTATTTT. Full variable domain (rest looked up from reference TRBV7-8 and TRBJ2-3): GAGVSQSPRYKVAKRGQDVALRCDPISGHVSLFWYQQALGQGPEFLTYFQNEAQLDKSGLPSDRFFAERPEGSVSTLKIQRTQQEDSAVYLCASSLRLAGAYTDTQYFGPGTRLTVL.

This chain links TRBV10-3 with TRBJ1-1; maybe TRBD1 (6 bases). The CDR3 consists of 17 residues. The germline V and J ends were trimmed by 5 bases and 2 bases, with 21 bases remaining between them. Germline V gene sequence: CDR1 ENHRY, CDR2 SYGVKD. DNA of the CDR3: TGTGCCATCAGTCTAACTACAGGGAGTGGGTACAACACTGAAGCTTTCTTT. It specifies CAISLTTGSGYNTEAFF.

DNA for the CDR3: TGTGCCAGCAGTCGACCCGGGACTAGCGGTACGGAGACCCAGTACTTC. Protein: CASSRPGTSGTETQYF. The V and J genes are TRBV6-6 and TRBJ2-5, with TRBD2 matching 11 bases. The V gene end was trimmed by 5 bases and the J gene end by 5 bases; junction bases not matched to a gene: 10. Germline CDR1 MNHNY, CDR2 SVGAGI (reference sequence). This CDR3 region has 16 residues.

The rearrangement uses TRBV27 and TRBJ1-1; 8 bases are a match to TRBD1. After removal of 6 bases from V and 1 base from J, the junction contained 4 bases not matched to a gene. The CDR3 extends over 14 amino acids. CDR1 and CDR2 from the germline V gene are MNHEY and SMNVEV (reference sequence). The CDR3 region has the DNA TGTGCCAGCAGCAAACAGGGGGGGAACACTGAAGCTTTCTTT. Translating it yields CASSKQGGNTEAFF.

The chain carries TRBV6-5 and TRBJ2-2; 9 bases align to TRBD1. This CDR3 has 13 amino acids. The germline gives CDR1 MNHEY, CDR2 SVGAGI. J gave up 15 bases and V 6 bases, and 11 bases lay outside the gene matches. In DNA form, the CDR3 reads TGTGCCAGCAGCACCCGAGACAGGGGGTTGATGTTTTTT. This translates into CASSTRDRGLMFF.

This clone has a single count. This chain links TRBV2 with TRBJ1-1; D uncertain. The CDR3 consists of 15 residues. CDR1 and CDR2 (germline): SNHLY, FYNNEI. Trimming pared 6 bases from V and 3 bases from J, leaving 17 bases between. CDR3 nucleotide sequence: TGTGCCAGCAGAACGTCTTCCGGGGTGGACACTGAAGCTTTCTTT. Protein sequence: CASRTSSGVDTEAFF. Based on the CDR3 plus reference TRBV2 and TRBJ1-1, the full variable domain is EPEVTQTPSHQVTQMGQEVILRCVPISNHLYFYWYRQILGQKVEFLVSFYNNEISEKSEIFDDQFSVERPDGSNFTLKIRSTKLEDSAMYFCASRTSSGVDTEAFFGQGTRLTVV.

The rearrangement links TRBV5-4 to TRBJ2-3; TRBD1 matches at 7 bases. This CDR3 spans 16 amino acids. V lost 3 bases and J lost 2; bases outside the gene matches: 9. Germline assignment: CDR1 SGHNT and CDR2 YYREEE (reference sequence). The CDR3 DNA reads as TGTGCCAGCAGCTCCTTCGGGACAGACCACACAGATACGCAGTATTTT. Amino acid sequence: CASSSFGTDHTDTQYF.

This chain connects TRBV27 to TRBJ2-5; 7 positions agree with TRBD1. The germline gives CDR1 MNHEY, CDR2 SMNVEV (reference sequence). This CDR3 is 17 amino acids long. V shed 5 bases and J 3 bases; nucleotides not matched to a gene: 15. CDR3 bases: TGTGCCAGCAGTCCCATAACAGGGGCCCCGTTAGAAGAGACCCAGTACTTC. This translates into CASSPITGAPLEETQYF.

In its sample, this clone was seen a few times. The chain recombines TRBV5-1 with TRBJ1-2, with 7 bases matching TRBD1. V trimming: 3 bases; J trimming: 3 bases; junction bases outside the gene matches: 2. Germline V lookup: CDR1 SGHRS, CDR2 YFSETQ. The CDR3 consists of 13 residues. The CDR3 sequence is CASSYGQDYGYTF. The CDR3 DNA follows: TGCGCCAGCAGCTACGGACAGGACTATGGCTACACCTTC.

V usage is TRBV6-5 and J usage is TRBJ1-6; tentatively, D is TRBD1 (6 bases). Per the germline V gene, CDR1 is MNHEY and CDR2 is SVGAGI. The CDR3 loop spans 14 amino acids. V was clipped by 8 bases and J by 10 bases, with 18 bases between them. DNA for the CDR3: TGTGCCAGCCACGGGGACAAGCAGGCCTCACCCCTCCACTTT. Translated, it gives CASHGDKQASPLHF.